This T cell receptor beta chain comes out of a study of T cells in Graves' hyperthyroidism and ophthalmopathy. The CDR3 runs 17 residues. The germline V gene encodes CDR1 MNHEY and CDR2 SVGEGT. The V gene end was trimmed by 6 bases and the J gene end by 0 bases; junction bases not matched to a gene: 12. This clonotype was seen only a few times. Each diagnosis was grounded in clinical symptoms, serum thyroxine and TRAb, thyroid ultrasound, and orbital computed tomography. TCR beta CDR3 regions were amplified from RNA. The primer set for the first-round RT-PCR of the TCR CDR3 was HTBI. TCRdb processed the multiplex PCR reads anew with MiXCR; each CDR3 protein has one entry. The sample lists more than 500,000 distinct CDR3 sequences; approximately 16% were seen once.

The receptor was derived from a woman aged 30 to 39 with Graves' ophthalmopathy. Sequencing was carried out using blood. The rearrangement uses TRBV6-2 or TRBV6-3 and TRBJ1-2; 8 bases map to TRBD1. The CDR3 DNA reads TGTGCCAGCAGGCGCCTTCCCGGGACAGGCGCTAACTATGGCTACACCTTC. Translation gives CASRRLPGTGANYGYTF.